The source of this TCR beta chain is a study of T-cell reconstitution after alpha-beta-depleted transplantation in children. This clonotype was seen many times. Preparation of the TCRbeta library was carried out with unique molecular identifiers. TCRdb reanalysed the PCR reads using MiXCR and keeps one entry per CDR3 protein. The table includes about 900,000 distinct CDR3 sequences, about 30% detected once. The specimen comprised PBMCs, mostly from graft donor cells, sampled 360 days after TCRalphabeta/CD19-depleted stem cell transplant. The sequence derives from a boy less than two years old who had a stem cell transplant for SCID, so the T cells may come from the graft donor.

The CDR3 DNA reads as TGTGCCACCAGCAGCGAACATACCATGAACACCGGGGAGCTGTTTTTT. Protein sequence: CATSSEHTMNTGELFF. This chain uses TRBV15 with TRBJ2-2; no clear D gene. Germline V gene data show CDR1 as LNHNV and CDR2 as YYDKDF (reference sequence). V gave up 3 bases and J gave up 1 base, with 12 bases separating them. This CDR3 is built from 16 residues. The whole variable domain, filled in from reference TRBV15 and TRBJ2-2, reads DAMVIQNPRYQVTQFGKPVTLSCSQTLNHNVMYWYQQKSSQAPKLLFHYYDKDFNNEADTPDNFQSRRPNTSFCFLDIRSPGLGDTAMYLCATSSEHTMNTGELFFGEGSRLTVL.